This TCR beta chain was found in a study of PD-1 blockade in classical Hodgkin lymphoma. Sequencing used immunoSEQ multiplex PCR; TCRdb keeps in-frame clones, though not all of them. Among over 60,000 clones listed, 71% were seen once. Per germline, CDR1 LGHNA and CDR2 YNFKEQ. Trimming cost V 1 base and J 4 bases; bases outside gene matches: 7. The length of the CDR3 is 16 residues. This clone has just a few counts. Its antigen remains unidentified. Whole-study results and caveats: The CD4+ diversity rise by C4D1 was clearest in complete responders. Later analyses included only patients treated at least 1 year post-ASCT.

Every one of the patients relapsed after autologous stem cell transplantation (brentuximab vedotin exposure was variable). The receptor comes from a human donor with classical Hodgkin lymphoma. Sequenced here: peripheral blood mononuclear cells (PBMCs), sampled before the second cycle of nivolumab. The chain employs TRBV4-2 and TRBJ2-4, with 7 nucleotides matching TRBD2. The CDR3 nucleotides are TGTGCCAGCAGCCAAGGAAATGCGGGGGATAAAAACATTCAGTACTTC. As protein: CASSQGNAGDKNIQYF.